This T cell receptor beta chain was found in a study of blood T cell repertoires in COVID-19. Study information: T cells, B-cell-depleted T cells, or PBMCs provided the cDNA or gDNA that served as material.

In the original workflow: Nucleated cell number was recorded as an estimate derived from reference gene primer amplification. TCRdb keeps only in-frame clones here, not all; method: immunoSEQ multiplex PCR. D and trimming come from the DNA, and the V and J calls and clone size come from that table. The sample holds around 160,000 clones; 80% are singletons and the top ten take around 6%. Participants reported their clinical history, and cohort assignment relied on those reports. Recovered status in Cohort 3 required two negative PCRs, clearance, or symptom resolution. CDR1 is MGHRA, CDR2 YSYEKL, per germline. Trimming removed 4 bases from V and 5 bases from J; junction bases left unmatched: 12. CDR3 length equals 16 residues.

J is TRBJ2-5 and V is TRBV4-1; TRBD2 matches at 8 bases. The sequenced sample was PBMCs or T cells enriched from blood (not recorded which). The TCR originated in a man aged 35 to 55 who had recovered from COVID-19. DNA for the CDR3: TGCGCCAGCAGCCCACGCGGGGCAGCGGGGGAGGAGACCCAGTACTTC. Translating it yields CASSPRGAAGEETQYF.